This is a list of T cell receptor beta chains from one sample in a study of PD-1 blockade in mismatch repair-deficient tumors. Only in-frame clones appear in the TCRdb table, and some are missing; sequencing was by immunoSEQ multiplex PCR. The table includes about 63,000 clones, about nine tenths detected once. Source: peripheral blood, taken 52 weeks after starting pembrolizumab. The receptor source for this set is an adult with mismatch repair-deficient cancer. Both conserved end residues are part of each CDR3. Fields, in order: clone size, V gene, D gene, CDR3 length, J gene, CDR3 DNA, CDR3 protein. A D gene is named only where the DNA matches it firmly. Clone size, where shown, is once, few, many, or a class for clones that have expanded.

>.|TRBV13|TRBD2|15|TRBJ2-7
TGTGCCAGCAGCTTAGAAGCCGGGAGGAGAACCGAGCAGTACTTC
CASSLEAGRRTEQYF
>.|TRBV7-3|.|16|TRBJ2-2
TGTGCCAGCAGCTTAGGAGAGGAAGCGAACACCGGGGAGCTGTTTTTT
CASSLGEEANTGELFF
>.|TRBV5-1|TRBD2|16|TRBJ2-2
TGCGCCAGCAGCTTCCCGGGAGGGCAAAACACCGGGGAGCTGTTTTTT
CASSFPGGQNTGELFF
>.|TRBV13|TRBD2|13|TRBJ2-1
TGTGCCAGCAGCTTAGTGGGACTAAATGAGCAGTTCTTC
CASSLVGLNEQFF
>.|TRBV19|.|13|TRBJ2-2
TGTGCCAGTAGTGCATTATACACCGGGGAGCTGTTTTTT
CASSALYTGELFF
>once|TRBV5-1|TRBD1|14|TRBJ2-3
TGCGCCAGCAGCATAAGACAGGGGGCAGATACGCAGTATTTT
CASSIRQGADTQYF
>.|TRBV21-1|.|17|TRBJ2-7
TGTGCCAGCCATACCATCGACAGACCTTTTACGTCAATCGAGCAGTACTTC
CASHTIDRPFTSIEQYF
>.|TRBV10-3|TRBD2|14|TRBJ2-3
TGTGCCATCAGAGCGGGGGGAAGCACAGATACGCAGTATTTT
CAIRAGGSTDTQYF
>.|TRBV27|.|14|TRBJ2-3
TGTGCCAGCAGTTTATGGCCCAGGGAAGATACGCAGTATTTT
CASSLWPREDTQYF
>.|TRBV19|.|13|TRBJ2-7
TGTGCCAGTAGTATAGCCAGTTCCTACGAGCAGTACTTC
CASSIASSYEQYF